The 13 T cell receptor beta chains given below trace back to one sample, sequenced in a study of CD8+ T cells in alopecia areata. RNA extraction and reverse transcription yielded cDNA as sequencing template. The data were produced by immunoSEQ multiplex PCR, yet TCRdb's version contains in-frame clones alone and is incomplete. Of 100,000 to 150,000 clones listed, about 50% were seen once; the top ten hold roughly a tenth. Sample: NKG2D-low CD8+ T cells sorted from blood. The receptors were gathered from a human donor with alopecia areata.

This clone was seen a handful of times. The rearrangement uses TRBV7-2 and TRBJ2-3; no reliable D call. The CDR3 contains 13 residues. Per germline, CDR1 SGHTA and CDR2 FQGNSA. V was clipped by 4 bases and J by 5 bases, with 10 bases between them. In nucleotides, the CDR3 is TGTGCCAGCAGCTCGCTGGACCGAGATACGCAGTATTTT. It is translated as CASSSLDRDTQYF.

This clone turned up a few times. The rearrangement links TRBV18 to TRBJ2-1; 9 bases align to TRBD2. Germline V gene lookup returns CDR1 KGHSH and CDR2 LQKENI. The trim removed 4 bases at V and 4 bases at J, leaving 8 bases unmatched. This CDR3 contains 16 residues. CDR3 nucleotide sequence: TGTGCCAGCTCACAAAGTCTAGCGGGACAATACAATGAGCAGTTCTTC. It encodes CASSQSLAGQYNEQFF.

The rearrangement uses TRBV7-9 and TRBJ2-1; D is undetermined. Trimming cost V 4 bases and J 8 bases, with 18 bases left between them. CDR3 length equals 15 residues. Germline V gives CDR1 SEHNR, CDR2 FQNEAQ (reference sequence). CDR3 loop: CASSSSDLPGDEQFF. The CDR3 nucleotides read TGTGCCAGCAGCTCTTCGGACCTACCTGGGGATGAGCAGTTCTTC.

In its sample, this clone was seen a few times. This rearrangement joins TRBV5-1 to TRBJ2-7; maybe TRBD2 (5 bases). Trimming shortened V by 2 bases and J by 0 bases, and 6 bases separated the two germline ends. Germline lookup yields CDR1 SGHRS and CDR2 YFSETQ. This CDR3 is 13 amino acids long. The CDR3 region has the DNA TGCGCCAGCAGCTTCGGGGTCTCCTACGAGCAGTACTTC. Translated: CASSFGVSYEQYF.

DNA for the CDR3: TGTGCCTGGAGCGGCTTGGGGGGCAACGAGCAGTACTTC. It translates to CAWSGLGGNEQYF. This chain links TRBV30 with TRBJ2-7, with D possibly being TRBD1 or TRBD2 (6 bases each). Between the trimmed V and J ends, which lost 3 bases and 5 bases, there was a span of 14 bases. CDR1 is GTSNPN and CDR2 is SVGIG in the germline V gene (reference sequence). CDR3 length: 13 residues.

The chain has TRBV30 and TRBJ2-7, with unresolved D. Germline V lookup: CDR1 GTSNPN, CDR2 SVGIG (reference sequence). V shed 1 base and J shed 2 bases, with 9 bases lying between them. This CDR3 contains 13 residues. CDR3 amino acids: CAWSEPGPYEQYF. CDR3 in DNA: TGTGCCTGGAGTGAGCCGGGCCCCTACGAGCAGTACTTC. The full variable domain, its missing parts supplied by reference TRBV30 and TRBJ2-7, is SQTIHQWPATLVQPVGSPLSLECTVEGTSNPNLYWYRQAAGRGLQLLFYSVGIGQISSEVPQNLSASRPQDRQFILSSKKLLLSDSGFYLCAWSEPGPYEQYFGPGTRLTVT.

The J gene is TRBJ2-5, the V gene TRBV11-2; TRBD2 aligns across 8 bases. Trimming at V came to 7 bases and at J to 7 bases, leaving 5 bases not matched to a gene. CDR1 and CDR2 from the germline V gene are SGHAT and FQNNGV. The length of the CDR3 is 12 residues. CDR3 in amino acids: CASTGTSGTQYF. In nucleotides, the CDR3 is TGTGCCAGCACCGGGACTAGTGGGACCCAGTACTTC.

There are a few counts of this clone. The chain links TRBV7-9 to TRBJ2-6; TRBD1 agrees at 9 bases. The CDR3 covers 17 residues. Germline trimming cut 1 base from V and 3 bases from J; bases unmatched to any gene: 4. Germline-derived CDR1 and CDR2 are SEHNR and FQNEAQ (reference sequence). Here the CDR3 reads CASSLGDRDYGANVLTF. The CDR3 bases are TGTGCCAGCAGCTTAGGGGACAGGGATTATGGGGCCAACGTCCTGACTTTC.

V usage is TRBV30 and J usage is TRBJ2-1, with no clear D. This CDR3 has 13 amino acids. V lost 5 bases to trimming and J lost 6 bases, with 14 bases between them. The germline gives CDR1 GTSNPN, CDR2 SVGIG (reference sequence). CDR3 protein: CAWRLDAPNEQFF. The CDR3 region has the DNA TGTGCCTGGCGTTTGGACGCCCCCAATGAGCAGTTCTTC.

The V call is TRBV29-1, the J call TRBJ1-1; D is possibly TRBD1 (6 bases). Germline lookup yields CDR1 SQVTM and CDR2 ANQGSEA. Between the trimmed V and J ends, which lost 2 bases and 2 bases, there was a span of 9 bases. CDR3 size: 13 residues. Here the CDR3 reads CSVEPGGNTEAFF. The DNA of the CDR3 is TGCAGCGTTGAACCTGGGGGCAACACTGAAGCTTTCTTT. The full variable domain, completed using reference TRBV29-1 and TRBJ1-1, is SAVISQKPSRDICQRGTSLTIQCQVDSQVTMMFWYRQQPGQSLTLIATANQGSEATYESGFVIDKFPISRPNLTFSTLTVSNMSPEDSSIYLCSVEPGGNTEAFFGQGTRLTVV.

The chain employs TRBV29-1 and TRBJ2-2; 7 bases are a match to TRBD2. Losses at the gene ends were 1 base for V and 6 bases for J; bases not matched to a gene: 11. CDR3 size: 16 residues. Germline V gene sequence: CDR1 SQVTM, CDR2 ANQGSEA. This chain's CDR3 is CSVEVQRDYLPGELFF. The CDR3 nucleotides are TGCAGCGTTGAAGTCCAAAGGGACTACCTCCCCGGGGAGCTGTTTTTT.

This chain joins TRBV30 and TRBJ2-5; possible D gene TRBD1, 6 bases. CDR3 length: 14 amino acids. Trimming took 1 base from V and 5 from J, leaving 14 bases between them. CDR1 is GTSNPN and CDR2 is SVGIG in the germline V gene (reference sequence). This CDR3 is CAWSGTGIWETQYF. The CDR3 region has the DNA TGTGCCTGGAGTGGAACAGGGATTTGGGAGACCCAGTACTTC.

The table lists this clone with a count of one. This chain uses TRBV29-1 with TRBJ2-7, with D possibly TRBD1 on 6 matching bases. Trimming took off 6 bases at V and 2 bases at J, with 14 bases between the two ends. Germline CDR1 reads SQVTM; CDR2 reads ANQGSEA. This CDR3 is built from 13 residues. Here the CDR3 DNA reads TGCAGCGTGCTGACAGGCGTAACCTACGAGCAGTACTTC. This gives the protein CSVLTGVTYEQYF.